Given below is one T cell receptor beta chain in context. Germline-derived CDR1 and CDR2 are MDHEN and SYDVKM. V was pared by 6 bases and J by 3 bases, with 14 bases of the junction left unmatched. This CDR3 region has 16 residues. The study drew participants aged roughly 18 to 95 years from about two dozen US areas. Researchers sorted participants into cohorts using their self-reported clinical history. The data were obtained in a study of blood T cell repertoires in COVID-19. Background on the study: COVID-19 samples from acute and convalescent phases originated in the United States, Italy and Spain. Nucleic acid was either cDNA or gDNA, and it came from T cells, B-cell-depleted T cells, or PBMCs.

Only in-frame clones appear in the TCRdb table, and some are missing; sequencing was by immunoSEQ multiplex PCR. Of a few hundred thousand clones in the sample, around 90% were seen once. The chain joins TRBV28 to TRBJ2-7, with TRBD1 matching 7 bases. This clonotype originated in a woman younger than 35 with acute COVID-19. Source material: PBMCs or T cells enriched from blood (not recorded which). CDR3 nucleotide sequence: TGTGCCAGCAGCCTGTTAAGAGGGACAGACCTCTACGAGCAGTACTTC. Translating it yields CASSLLRGTDLYEQYF.